Following are 6 T cell receptor beta chains from one sample sequenced in a study of T cell repertoires in cytomegalovirus infection. These receptors have no known antigen. TCRdb used MiXCR to reprocess the reads, holding one entry per CDR3 protein. Among some 700,000 distinct CDR3 sequences, approximately 33% were seen once, and the ten largest hold around a sixth. The specimen comprised cultured PBMCs, sampled from culture after CMV antigen stimulation. These receptors came from a human donor in good health (CMV status not recorded). Some clones in this sample may be carry-over from other donors' samples.

This chain joins TRBV12-3 or TRBV12-4 and TRBJ2-1; D is perhaps TRBD2 (7 bases). Trimming pared 7 bases from V and 9 bases from J, leaving 22 bases between. CDR3 length: 15 residues. CDR3 bases: TGTGCCAGCACCTGGGAGGGGGGCGTACGTCTTGAGCAGTTCTTC. It is translated as CASTWEGGVRLEQFF.

This clonotype was observed a handful of times. The chain is built from TRBV7-8 and TRBJ2-7; TRBD2 aligns across 10 bases. This CDR3 spans 14 amino acids. V lost 5 bases, J lost 6 bases, and 7 bases stayed unmatched. Germline-derived CDR1 and CDR2 are SGHVS and FQNEAQ. The CDR3 nucleotides are TGTGCCAGCAGCCCACGACGGACTAGCGGCGAGCAGTACTTC. Amino acid sequence: CASSPRRTSGEQYF.

This clonotype was counted ten times or more. This chain uses TRBV7-2 with TRBJ2-2, with 13 bases identical to TRBD2. Looked up from germline, CDR1 is SGHTA and CDR2 is FQGNSA. This CDR3 comprises 17 residues. The V and J ends lost 5 bases and 5 bases, in that order; junction bases with no gene match: 8. The CDR3 coding sequence is TGTGCCAGCAGCCCACAACTAGCGGGAGGGCCGACCGGGGAGCTGTTTTTT. Protein: CASSPQLAGGPTGELFF.

The chain links TRBV4-1 to TRBJ2-7, with D tentatively TRBD1 (6 bases). Trimming removed 1 base from V and 4 bases from J, with 11 bases in between. Germline V gene sequence: CDR1 MGHRA, CDR2 YSYEKL. This CDR3 is built from 14 residues. The CDR3 sequence is CASSQGMRGYEQYF. The CDR3 nucleotides read TGCGCCAGCAGCCAAGGAATGAGGGGGTACGAGCAGTACTTC.

The rearrangement uses TRBV6-2 or TRBV6-3 and TRBJ2-5; D call uncertain. The CDR3 has 13 amino acids. Germline V lookup: CDR1 MNHEY, CDR2 SVGEGT. V was trimmed by 5 bases and J by 4 bases, leaving 11 bases between them. The CDR3 DNA reads TGTGCCAGCAGTCAGACCGCCATAGAGACCCAGTACTTC. It is translated as CASSQTAIETQYF.

There are many counts of this clonotype. The CDR3 here is CASSFLRGPTNTGELFF. The CDR3 region has the DNA TGTGCCAGCAGCTTCCTTCGGGGACCGACGAACACCGGGGAGCTGTTTTTT. The gene calls are TRBV7-8 and TRBJ2-2; D possibly matches TRBD1 or TRBD2 (5 bases each). Germline loops: CDR1 SGHVS, CDR2 FQNEAQ. The CDR3 consists of 17 residues. V was trimmed by 3 bases and J by 0 bases, leaving 14 bases between them.